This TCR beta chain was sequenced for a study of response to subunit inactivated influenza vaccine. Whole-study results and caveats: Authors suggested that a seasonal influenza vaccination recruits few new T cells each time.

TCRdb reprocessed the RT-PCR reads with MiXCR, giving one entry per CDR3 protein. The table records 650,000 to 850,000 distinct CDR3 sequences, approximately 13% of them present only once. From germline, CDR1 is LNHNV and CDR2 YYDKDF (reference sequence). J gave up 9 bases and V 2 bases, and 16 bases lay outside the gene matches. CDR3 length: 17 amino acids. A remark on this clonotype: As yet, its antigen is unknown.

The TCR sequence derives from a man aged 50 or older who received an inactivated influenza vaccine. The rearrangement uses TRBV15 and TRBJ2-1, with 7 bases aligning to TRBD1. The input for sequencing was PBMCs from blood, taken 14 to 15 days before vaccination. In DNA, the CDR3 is TGTGCCACCAGCAGAACTCGGGACAGTCGAAGGGTAGGTGAGCAGTTCTTC. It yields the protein CATSRTRDSRRVGEQFF.